The 21 T cell receptor beta chains below come from one sample, sequenced in a study of spatial heterogeneity in lung cancer (dated by TCRdb to the late 2010s). This specimen's time point label, interpreted: sample taken at primary tumor resection. TCR sequencing used whole RNA extracted from tumor and nontumor lung tissue, or from cryopreserved PBMC samples, without cell sorting. The method was 5' RACE. Sequencing instrument: NextSeq 500. Using fastp trimming at Q25 and MiXCR clonotype assembly, TCRdb reanalyzed the public sequencing data and kept in-frame beta chains. One record per CDR3 amino acid sequence lists the most common genes and DNA. The sample table contains a few thousand distinct CDR3 sequences; only one count was recorded for around 35% of them. The ten biggest clones cover around 3.4% of the sample. Sequencing used PBMCs, obtained at surgery. These receptors were collected from a female donor with early-stage non-small cell lung cancer.

The table lists this clonotype with a count of one. In a library made to pick up alpha chains, this beta chain is a stray read with a size that means little. The chain carries TRBV11-2 and TRBJ2-1, with TRBD1 identical over 7 bases. Trimming at V came to 6 bases and at J to 12 bases, leaving 8 bases not matched to a gene. Looked up from germline, CDR1 is SGHAT and CDR2 is FQNNGV. The CDR3 spans 12 residues. This CDR3 reads CASSTRQGGQFF. In DNA form, the CDR3 reads TGTGCCAGCAGTACACGACAGGGTGGGCAGTTCTTC.

This clonotype appeared a few times. A library prepared for alpha chains yielded this beta chain as an off-target read; its size is of little meaning. The CDR3: CASSQRGGATGELFF. CDR3 DNA sequence: TGTGCCAGCAGCCAACGGGGAGGGGCCACCGGGGAGCTGTTTTTT. The chain couples TRBV3-1 to TRBJ2-2; TRBD2 matches 7 bases. This CDR3 is built from 15 residues. Looked up from germline, CDR1 is LGHDT and CDR2 is YNNKEL (reference sequence). V trimming: 2 bases; J trimming: 4 bases; junction bases outside the gene matches: 4.

With respect to this clonotype: This beta chain was picked up by a library intended for alpha chains and is off target, so its count carries little meaning. This chain connects TRBV18 to TRBJ2-3; D is ambiguous. This CDR3 comprises 16 residues. Germline values: CDR1 KGHSH, CDR2 LQKENI. Trimming left V 2 bases short and J 1 base short, with 13 bases between. CDR3 coding DNA: TGTGCCAGCTCACCAAAAACGCTAGGACGCACAGATACGCAGTATTTT. The encoded protein is CASSPKTLGRTDTQYF. The variable domain in full, completed from reference TRBV18 and TRBJ2-3, reads NAGVMQNPRHLVRRRGQEARLRCSPMKGHSHVYWYRQLPEEGLKFMVYLQKENIIDESGMPKERFSAEFPKEGPSILRIQQVVRGDSAAYFCASSPKTLGRTDTQYFGPGTRLTVL.

Concerning this clonotype itself: This beta chain is an unintended read in a library built for alpha chains; its size means little. This chain links TRBV28 with TRBJ2-1, with D possibly matching TRBD1 (6 bases). The ends were cut back, 2 bases at V and 10 bases at J, with 6 bases in the middle. Per the germline V gene, CDR1 is MDHEN and CDR2 is SYDVKM. This CDR3 contains 11 residues. The CDR3 DNA sequence: TGTGCCAGCAGTTTACAGGGGGAGCAGTTCTTC. Its translation is CASSLQGEQFF.

A remark on this clonotype: In a library made to pick up alpha chains, this beta chain is a stray read with a size that means little. The chain combines TRBV12-3 or TRBV12-4 with TRBJ1-5, with D uncertain. Trimming removed 2 bases from V and 7 bases from J, with 12 bases in between. The CDR3 consists of 14 residues. The CDR3 bases are TGTGCCAGCAGTTTAAGTGTTTCCAGGCAGCCCCAGCATTTT. Encoded protein: CASSLSVSRQPQHF.

In its sample, this clonotype was seen a few times. A library made for alpha chains picked up this beta chain off target, so its size means little. The V gene is TRBV7-3, the J gene TRBJ2-2; D is unresolved. The CDR3 loop spans 15 amino acids. Trimming removed 5 bases at V and 4 bases at J, with 14 bases between. Looked up from germline, CDR1 is SGHTA and CDR2 is FQGTGA. The DNA for the CDR3 is TGTGCCAGCAGCCACCTACTGGAGCCCACCGGGGAGCTGTTTTTT. It codes for CASSHLLEPTGELFF.

This clonotype was seen only a few times. Because the library targeted alpha chains, this beta chain is an off-target read whose size means little. This chain uses TRBV6-6 with TRBJ2-7; 9 nucleotides match TRBD1. V was pared by 10 bases and J by 3 bases, with 10 bases of the junction left unmatched. The germline V gene has CDR1 MNHNY and CDR2 SVGAGI (reference sequence). The CDR3 is 14 amino acids. The CDR3 bases are TGTGCCAAGGATCGGGACAGGGAGGGCTACGAGCAGTACTTC. It specifies CAKDRDREGYEQYF.

As for this clonotype: This beta chain is a stray read from a library made for alpha chains; its abundance is not meaningful. The genes are TRBV6-2 or TRBV6-3 and TRBJ2-4; 7 bases agree with TRBD2. Trimming cost V 2 bases and J 1 base; bases outside gene matches: 2. There are 15 residues in the CDR3. The V gene's germline CDR1 is MNHEY and CDR2 SVGEGT. The CDR3 spells CASSYQTSAKNIQYF. CDR3 DNA sequence: TGTGCCAGCAGTTACCAGACTAGCGCCAAAAACATTCAGTACTTC.

Worth noting for this clonotype: A library made for alpha chains picked up this beta chain off target, so its size means little. V gene TRBV3-1 combines with J gene TRBJ2-5, with D perhaps matching TRBD1 (6 bases). V lost 4 bases and J lost 2, with 23 bases in between. This CDR3 comprises 18 residues. In germline, CDR1 is LGHDT, CDR2 YNNKEL (reference sequence). CDR3: CASSPSPYSAGVQETQYF. CDR3 bases: TGTGCCAGCAGCCCATCCCCGTATAGTGCAGGGGTACAAGAGACCCAGTACTTC.

In this sample, this clonotype turned up a few times. The library was prepared for alpha chains; this beta chain is a stray read, so its frequency means little. The gene calls are TRBV21-1 and TRBJ2-7; the table's D call of TRBD1 was not tested on the DNA. TRBV21-1 is designated a pseudogene. This CDR3 spans 14 amino acids. The CDR3 sequence: CASSNRDRAYEQYF. CDR3 coding DNA: TGTGCCAGCAGCAACCGGGACAGGGCCTACGAGCAGTACTTC.

With respect to this clonotype: In a library made to pick up alpha chains, this beta chain is a stray read with a size that means little. V gene TRBV11-3 combines with J gene TRBJ2-1; D gene ambiguous. Germline V gene sequence: CDR1 SGHNT, CDR2 YENEEA. The CDR3 has 15 amino acids. Trimming took 2 bases from V and 2 from J, leaving 10 bases between them. In nucleotides, the CDR3 is TGTGCCAGCAGCTTACAGGACGGACCCTACAATGAGCAGTTCTTC. Encoded protein: CASSLQDGPYNEQFF. The entire variable domain, with the rest obtained from reference TRBV11-3 and TRBJ2-1, is as follows: EAGVVQSPRYKIIEKKQPVAFWCNPISGHNTLYWYLQNLGQGPELLIRYENEEAVDDSQLPKDRFSAERLKGVDSTLKIQPAELGDSAVYLCASSLQDGPYNEQFFGPGTRLTVL.

There are a few counts of this clonotype. This beta chain turned up in a library designed for alpha chains; as an off-target read, its abundance says little. V usage is TRBV6-1 and J usage is TRBJ2-5; TRBD1 might be the D (6 bases). V was shortened by 8 bases and J by 5 bases, with 9 bases between the two germline ends. Germline lookup yields CDR1 MNHNS and CDR2 SASEGT. The CDR3 loop spans 11 amino acids. For the CDR3, the DNA is TGTGCCAGCCAGGGGATCGAGACCCAGTACTTC. This sequence encodes CASQGIETQYF.

Comments on this clonotype: This beta chain is an unintended read in a library built for alpha chains; its size means little. The rearrangement joins TRBV28 to TRBJ2-7; D unclear. Germline CDR1 and CDR2: MDHEN and SYDVKM. Trimming removed 9 bases at V and 1 base at J, with 7 bases between. The CDR3 loop spans 11 amino acids. As DNA, the CDR3 is TGTGCCAGTGGAGAGTCCTACGAGCAGTACTTC. Translated, it gives CASGESYEQYF. The entire variable domain, with the rest obtained from reference TRBV28 and TRBJ2-7, is as follows: DVKVTQSSRYLVKRTGEKVFLECVQDMDHENMFWYRQDPGLGLRLIYFSYDVKMKEKGDIPEGYSVSREKKERFSLILESASTNQTSMYLCASGESYEQYFGPGTRLTVT.

This clonotype was picked up a small number of times. Because this beta chain is a stray read in a library intended to capture alpha chains, its abundance should not be given much weight. The rearrangement joins TRBV20-1 to TRBJ2-6; the D is unclear. Trimming shortened V by 6 bases and J by 2 bases, and 8 bases separated the two germline ends. There are 13 residues in the CDR3. CDR1 is DFQATT, CDR2 SNEGSKA, per germline (reference sequence). CDR3 DNA sequence: TGCAGTGCACCGATAGCTGGGGCCAACGTCCTGACTTTC. This encodes CSAPIAGANVLTF.

This clonotype has more than one count but fewer than ten. At one boundary the junction diverges from the germline segment, which might be a read error. This beta chain lies outside the target of a library built for alpha chains; its clone size means little. The CDR3 nucleotides are TGTGCTAGCAGCTTGGGGTTTGCCAGAGGGCAGTTCTTC. It is translated as CASSLGFARGQFF. This sequence joins TRBV7-7 and TRBJ2-1; D unclear. There are 13 residues in the CDR3. CDR1 is SSHAT, CDR2 FNYEAQ, per germline (reference sequence).

About this clonotype itself: A library prepared for alpha chains yielded this beta chain as an off-target read; its size is of little meaning. V usage is TRBV4-1 and J usage is TRBJ1-5; TRBD1 is a possible D gene (5 bases). The CDR3 length is 14 residues. Trimming took 6 bases from V and 4 from J, leaving 13 bases between them. Germline loops: CDR1 MGHRA, CDR2 YSYEKL. CDR3 coding DNA: TGCGCCAGCAGAGCTCAGGGAACGAATCAGCCCCAGCATTTT. Protein product: CASRAQGTNQPQHF.

Concerning this clonotype: In a library made to pick up alpha chains, this beta chain is a stray read with a size that means little. This chain connects TRBV11-2 to TRBJ2-1, with D possibly matching TRBD2 (5 bases). With 6 bases removed from V and 5 bases from J, the gap between germline ends came to 17 bases. Germline CDR1 SGHAT, CDR2 FQNNGV. CDR3 length equals 15 residues. The DNA of the CDR3 is TGTGCCAGCAGACCCCGGGGATCCCGGAACAATGAGCAGTTCTTC. This translates into CASRPRGSRNNEQFF.

As for this clonotype: A library prepared for alpha chains yielded this beta chain as an off-target read; its size is of little meaning. This chain joins TRBV12-3 or TRBV12-4 and TRBJ2-3, with D possibly being TRBD2 (6 bases). The CDR3 sequence is 13 residues long. V was pared by 6 bases and J by 10 bases, with 17 bases between. The CDR3 reads CASSRQSWGAQYF. As DNA, the CDR3 is TGTGCCAGCAGCCGACAGTCGTGGGGGGCGCAGTATTTT.

To note about this clonotype: This beta chain lies outside the target of a library built for alpha chains; its clone size means little. The rearrangement joins TRBV20-1 to TRBJ2-5; D is unresolved. The V and J ends lost 0 bases and 2 bases respectively, with 16 bases between them. The CDR3 consists of 16 residues. Germline V gene lookup returns CDR1 DFQATT and CDR2 SNEGSKA (reference sequence). The CDR3 loop is CSARDLKTVLQETQYF. The CDR3 DNA sequence: TGCAGTGCTAGAGATCTTAAAACAGTACTACAAGAGACCCAGTACTTC.

Sample share makes this clonotype medium-sized. Since it is a stray read in a library aimed at alpha chains, this beta chain has a size that is not meaningful. The rearrangement joins TRBV5-1 to TRBJ2-7, with 10 bases aligning to TRBD2. The CDR3 totals 15 residues. The J segment lost 3 bases and the V segment lost 0 bases, leaving 3 bases of the junction unmatched. Germline V gene sequence: CDR1 SGHRS, CDR2 YFSETQ. The CDR3 region has the DNA TGCGCCAGCAGCTTGGGGACTAGCGGTATCTACGAGCAGTACTTC. This gives the protein CASSLGTSGIYEQYF.

As concerns this clonotype: This beta chain turned up in a library designed for alpha chains; as an off-target read, its abundance says little. The chain has TRBV2 and TRBJ2-5; unclear D gene. Germline V gene data show CDR1 as SNHLY and CDR2 as FYNNEI. Trimming took off 6 bases at V and 1 base at J, with 3 bases between the two ends. This CDR3 has 11 residues. CDR3 coding DNA: TGTGCCAGCAGCCTCCAAGAGACCCAGTACTTC. Protein product: CASSLQETQYF.